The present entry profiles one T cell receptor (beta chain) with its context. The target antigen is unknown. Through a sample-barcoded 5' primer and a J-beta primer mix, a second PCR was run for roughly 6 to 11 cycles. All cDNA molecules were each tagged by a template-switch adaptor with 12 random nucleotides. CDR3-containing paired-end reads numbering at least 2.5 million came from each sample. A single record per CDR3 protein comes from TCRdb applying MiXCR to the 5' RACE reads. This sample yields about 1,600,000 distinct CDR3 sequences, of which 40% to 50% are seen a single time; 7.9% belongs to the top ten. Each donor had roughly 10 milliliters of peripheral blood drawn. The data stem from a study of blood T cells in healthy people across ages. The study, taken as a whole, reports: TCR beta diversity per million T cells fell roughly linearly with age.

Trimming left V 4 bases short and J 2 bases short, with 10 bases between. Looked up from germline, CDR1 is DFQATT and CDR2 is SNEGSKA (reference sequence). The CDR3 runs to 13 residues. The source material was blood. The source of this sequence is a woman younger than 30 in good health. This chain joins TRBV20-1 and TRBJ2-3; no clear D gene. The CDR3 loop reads CSAIRQNTDTQYF. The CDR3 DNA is TGCAGTGCTATTCGGCAAAACACAGATACGCAGTATTTT.